This TCR beta chain was profiled in a study of blood T cell repertoires in COVID-19. Study-wide context: Acute and convalescent COVID-19 specimens originated in the United States, Italy and Spain.

A Seattle source enrolled patients during active infection and followed them longitudinally. As originally analysed: Estimation of nucleated cell counts relied on the amplification of reference gene primers. The assay was immunoSEQ multiplex PCR, and TCRdb's table has in-frame clones only and misses some. The V and J calls and clone size are taken from that table; D and trimming were inferred from the DNA. The sample has 200,000 to 250,000 clones; 75% to 85% are singletons. The germline V and J ends were trimmed by 5 bases and 0 bases, with 14 bases remaining between them. The CDR3 has 16 residues. Germline V gene sequence: CDR1 MNHEY, CDR2 SMNVEV (reference sequence).

This chain joins TRBV27 and TRBJ1-5; D call uncertain. The receptor comes from an elderly woman with COVID-19, enrolled during active disease. Sequencing was performed on peripheral blood. CDR3 protein: CASSPQGLISNQPQHF. The CDR3 DNA is TGTGCCAGCAGTCCCCAAGGACTCATTAGCAATCAGCCCCAGCATTTT.